The TCR beta chain under discussion was sequenced for a study of blood T cell repertoires in COVID-19. Study-wide context: Specimens from acute and convalescent COVID-19 originated in the United States, Italy and Spain.

Data came from immunoSEQ multiplex PCR; TCRdb stores just in-frame clones and leaves some out. The repertoire holds some 210,000 clones, with around 90% as singletons. The CDR3 contains 19 residues. Germline V gene sequence: CDR1 LGHNA, CDR2 YSLEER. V gave up 1 base and J gave up 4 bases; unmatched junction bases: 14. The Seattle patients joined while their infection was active and were tracked longitudinally afterward. This clonotype was obtained from a man aged 55 to 70 with COVID-19, enrolled during active disease. V usage is TRBV4-3 and J usage is TRBJ2-1, with 9 bases that match TRBD2. Sequenced sample: peripheral blood. CDR3 bases: TGCGCCAGCAGCCAAGTTTATGTGGGATATAGCGGGGGATACAATGAGCAGTTCTTC. Translated, it gives CASSQVYVGYSGGYNEQFF.